Each of the 24 T cell receptor beta chains below was sequenced from the same sample in a study of T-cell reconstitution after alpha-beta-depleted transplantation in children. Researchers prepared the TCRbeta library using unique molecular identifiers, the study reports. TCRdb fed the PCR reads into MiXCR, producing one record per CDR3 protein. The sample consists of about 870,000 distinct CDR3 sequences, 16% of them appearing once. The sample in question was PBMCs, mostly from graft donor cells, obtained 360 days after TCRalphabeta/CD19-depleted stem cell transplant. The receptors originated from a male patient younger than 18 who had a stem cell transplant for acute lymphoblastic leukemia, so the T cells may come from the graft donor.

This clonotype was seen only a few times. This chain joins TRBV29-1 and TRBJ2-7, with a weak D call TRBD2 (5 bases). Germline-derived CDR1 and CDR2 are SQVTM and ANQGSEA. CDR3 length equals 12 residues. The CDR3 region has the DNA TGCAGTTCCGTTGGGAGCTCCTACGAGCAGTACTTC. This sequence encodes CSSVGSSYEQYF.

The chain uses TRBV7-9 and TRBJ1-5, with a weak D call TRBD1 (6 bases). The CDR3 extends over 15 amino acids. Trimming shortened V by 3 bases and J by 2 bases, and 11 bases separated the two germline ends. Per germline, CDR1 SEHNR and CDR2 FQNEAQ (reference sequence). The CDR3 spells CASSLDREGNQPQHF. In DNA, the CDR3 is TGTGCCAGCAGCTTGGACAGAGAGGGCAATCAGCCCCAGCATTTT.

This clonotype came up a few times. The rearrangement joins TRBV27 to TRBJ2-2; D remains unclear. The V end was cut by 3 bases, the J end by 3 bases, with 11 bases between. The germline gives CDR1 MNHEY, CDR2 SMNVEV (reference sequence). CDR3 size: 15 residues. CDR3 amino acids: CASSLAKVYTGELFF. CDR3 nucleotides: TGTGCCAGCAGTTTGGCCAAGGTGTACACCGGGGAGCTGTTTTTT.

CDR3 loop: CASWLGGTSSYNEQFF. The CDR3 bases are TGTGCCTCCTGGTTAGGCGGCACGAGCTCCTACAATGAGCAGTTCTTC. The chain recombines TRBV30 with TRBJ2-1; unclear D gene. The V gene lost 7 bases and the J gene lost 0 bases, with 19 bases spanning the gap. Germline-derived CDR1 and CDR2 are GTSNPN and SVGIG (reference sequence). The CDR3 has 16 residues. The entire variable domain, with the rest obtained from reference TRBV30 and TRBJ2-1, is as follows: SQTIHQWPATLVQPVGSPLSLECTVEGTSNPNLYWYRQAAGRGLQLLFYSVGIGQISSEVPQNLSASRPQDRQFILSSKKLLLSDSGFYLCASWLGGTSSYNEQFFGPGTRLTVL.

A few counts support this clonotype. CDR3 DNA: TGTGCCACCAGCAGAGGGACGGTTAGGGGACAGGGTAACACTGAAGCTTTCTTT. Residues: CATSRGTVRGQGNTEAFF. This chain links TRBV15 with TRBJ1-1; 9 nucleotides agree with TRBD1. J was trimmed by 2 bases and V by 1 base; bases with no gene match: 11. The germline V gene has CDR1 LNHNV and CDR2 YYDKDF (reference sequence). The CDR3 contains 18 residues.

Only a few counts were recorded for this clonotype. This chain joins TRBV15 and TRBJ1-5; no definite D call. Germline V gene data show CDR1 as LNHNV and CDR2 as YYDKDF (reference sequence). The CDR3 contains 14 residues. Trimming pared 4 bases from V and 4 bases from J, leaving 11 bases between. The CDR3 nucleotides read TGTGCCACCAGCATCCGACGGGTGAATCAGCCCCAGCATTTT. Protein sequence: CATSIRRVNQPQHF. Using reference TRBV15 and TRBJ1-5 for the parts outside the CDR3, the full variable domain is DAMVIQNPRYQVTQFGKPVTLSCSQTLNHNVMYWYQQKSSQAPKLLFHYYDKDFNNEADTPDNFQSRRPNTSFCFLDIRSPGLGDTAMYLCATSIRRVNQPQHFGDGTRLSIL.

This clonotype was counted only a few times. J is TRBJ2-7 and V is TRBV27; 7 bases are shared with TRBD2. With 6 bases clipped from V and 2 bases from J, the junction kept 4 bases outside the gene matches. Germline CDR1 is MNHEY and CDR2 is SMNVEV (reference sequence). The CDR3 contains 13 residues. The CDR3 DNA reads TGTGCCAGCAGAGCTAGCGGTCCCTACGAGCAGTACTTC. Amino acids: CASRASGPYEQYF.

This rearrangement joins TRBV10-3 to TRBJ2-1; TRBD2 agrees at 7 bases. Germline CDR1 ENHRY, CDR2 SYGVKD. Trimming took 1 base from V and 7 from J; bases not matched to a gene: 7. The CDR3 is 15 amino acids. CDR3 DNA sequence: TGTGCCATCAGTGAGTTAGCTAGCGGCGGAAATGAGCAGTTCTTC. It yields the protein CAISELASGGNEQFF.

The genes are TRBV29-1 and TRBJ1-2, with 7 bases matching TRBD1. This CDR3 has 12 amino acids. J lost 6 bases, V lost 1 base, and 2 bases had no gene match. The germline CDR1 and CDR2 sequences are SQVTM and ANQGSEA. CDR3 in DNA: TGCAGCGTTGAAGGGGACAGCGATGGCTACACCTTC. Translation: CSVEGDSDGYTF.

The DNA of the CDR3 is TGTGCCAGCAGCCCGGGCCTACAGGGATCGAATACGCAGTATTTT. It is translated as CASSPGLQGSNTQYF. The rearrangement joins TRBV3-1 to TRBJ2-3, with D maybe TRBD1 (6 bases). The CDR3 has 15 residues. Germline-derived CDR1 and CDR2 are LGHDT and YNNKEL (reference sequence). With 4 bases removed from V and 7 bases from J, the gap between germline ends came to 18 bases.

This clonotype was detected a few times. V and J are TRBV24-1 and TRBJ2-3; 8 bases line up with TRBD2. The ends lost 1 base at V and 3 bases at J; junction bases unmatched: 2. The germline V gene has CDR1 KGHDR and CDR2 SFDVKD. This CDR3 contains 15 residues. The CDR3 loop is CATSDFAGGTDTQYF. Written as DNA, the CDR3 is TGTGCCACCAGTGATTTCGCGGGAGGAACAGATACGCAGTATTTT.

This chain connects TRBV5-5 to TRBJ1-2, with D maybe TRBD1 (6 bases). Trimming left V 0 bases short and J 10 bases short, with 16 bases between. Germline CDR1 reads SGHKS; CDR2 reads YYEKEE (reference sequence). This CDR3 is built from 14 residues. CDR3 sequence reads: CASSLGVQGPIYTF. CDR3 nucleotides: TGTGCCAGCAGCTTGGGGGTACAGGGTCCGATCTACACCTTC.

This clonotype was counted a few times. The chain uses TRBV24-1 and TRBJ2-1; 8 nucleotides match TRBD2. The germline V gene has CDR1 KGHDR and CDR2 SFDVKD. The length of the CDR3 is 13 residues. The junction had 3 bases not matched to a gene; V was cut back by 8 bases and J by 4 bases. In DNA, the CDR3 is TGTGCCACCATAGCGGGAAGGTACAATGAGCAGTTCTTC. It codes for CATIAGRYNEQFF.

This clonotype was picked up a small number of times. This chain connects TRBV5-6 to TRBJ2-3; 14 bases agree with TRBD2. CDR1 SGHDT and CDR2 YYEEEE come from the germline V gene. V was pared by 0 bases and J by 10 bases, with 7 bases of the junction left unmatched. The CDR3 consists of 16 residues. The CDR3 here is CASSLGAGTSGSAQYF. In nucleotides, the CDR3 is TGTGCCAGCAGCTTGGGGGCCGGGACTAGCGGGAGTGCGCAGTATTTT.

The chain combines TRBV27 with TRBJ1-5; TRBD1 agrees at 9 bases. CDR3 length: 17 amino acids. The ends lost 8 bases at V and 0 bases at J; junction bases unmatched: 11. The germline CDR1 and CDR2 sequences are MNHEY and SMNVEV (reference sequence). CDR3 sequence: CASGGGTGPYSNQPQHF. CDR3 in DNA: TGTGCCAGCGGAGGCGGGACAGGGCCTTATAGCAATCAGCCCCAGCATTTT.

This clonotype was counted between two and nine times. This chain connects TRBV12-3 or TRBV12-4 to TRBJ2-1; 9 bases agree with TRBD1. The CDR3 length is 18 residues. With 4 bases clipped from V and 9 bases from J, the junction kept 19 bases outside the gene matches. CDR3 residues: CASSWGTGSRGRAIEQFF. CDR3 DNA: TGTGCCAGCAGTTGGGGGACAGGGAGTCGTGGGAGGGCCATTGAGCAGTTCTTC.

This clonotype was detected ten times or more. The CDR3: CASAYSPAEQFF. The CDR3 DNA reads as TGTGCCAGCGCGTACAGTCCTGCTGAGCAGTTCTTC. V gene TRBV12-3 or TRBV12-4 combines with J gene TRBJ2-1; no reliable D call. The CDR3 loop spans 12 amino acids. V lost 8 bases to trimming and J lost 9 bases, with 14 bases between them.

This chain connects TRBV7-8 to TRBJ1-2; TRBD1 is a possible D gene (5 bases). CDR3 length: 15 residues. V dropped 3 bases and J dropped 7 bases, with 18 bases sitting between them. Germline CDR1 SGHVS, CDR2 FQNEAQ. The CDR3: CASSFREWRERGYTF. As DNA, the CDR3 is TGTGCCAGCAGCTTCAGGGAGTGGAGGGAACGTGGCTACACCTTC. Filled out from reference TRBV7-8 and TRBJ1-2, the complete variable domain reads GAGVSQSPRYKVAKRGQDVALRCDPISGHVSLFWYQQALGQGPEFLTYFQNEAQLDKSGLPSDRFFAERPEGSVSTLKIQRTQQEDSAVYLCASSFREWRERGYTFGSGTRLTVV.

This clonotype was found a few times. The chain recombines TRBV24-1 with TRBJ2-4, with TRBD2 matching 8 bases. V lost 1 base, J lost 3 bases, and 4 bases stayed unmatched. Germline V gives CDR1 KGHDR, CDR2 SFDVKD. The CDR3 is 16 amino acids. In nucleotides, the CDR3 is TGTGCCACCAGTGATTTCCGGGGGGGAAACAAAAACATTCAGTACTTC. Its translation: CATSDFRGGNKNIQYF.

In its sample, this clonotype was seen a few times. This rearrangement joins TRBV10-3 to TRBJ2-5; D is ambiguous. Germline-derived CDR1 and CDR2 are ENHRY and SYGVKD. V was pared by 3 bases and J by 7 bases, with 9 bases between. The CDR3 length is 12 residues. The CDR3 DNA reads as TGTGCCATCAGTGACGGGCCCAGGACCCAGTACTTC. Protein: CAISDGPRTQYF.

The rearrangement links TRBV20-1 to TRBJ2-7, with D possibly TRBD2 on 5 matching bases. CDR3 length: 13 residues. Trimming stripped 6 bases from V and 5 bases from J, with 17 bases between. Germline CDR1 and CDR2: DFQATT and SNEGSKA (reference sequence). CDR3 coding DNA: TGCAGTGCCCCCCCGGACTGGGGAGACGAGCAGTACTTC. This translates into CSAPPDWGDEQYF.

This clonotype occurred a few times. The genes are TRBV5-1 and TRBJ1-1; D is undetermined. Germline CDR1 SGHRS, CDR2 YFSETQ. The V end lost 4 bases, the J end lost 0 bases, and 10 bases lay between the germline ends. The CDR3 runs to 14 residues. CDR3 nucleotide sequence: TGCGCCAGCAGCGGAGTCAACGTGAACACTGAAGCTTTCTTT. Protein: CASSGVNVNTEAFF. The full variable domain, its missing parts supplied by reference TRBV5-1 and TRBJ1-1, is KAGVTQTPRYLIKTRGQQVTLSCSPISGHRSVSWYQQTPGQGLQFLFEYFSETQRNKGNFPGRFSGRQFSNSRSEMNVSTLELGDSALYLCASSGVNVNTEAFFGQGTRLTVV.

The V call is TRBV6-1, the J call TRBJ2-1; no firm D call. V shed 8 bases and J shed 3 bases, with 14 bases lying between them. This CDR3 comprises 14 residues. Germline values: CDR1 MNHNS, CDR2 SASEGT. The CDR3 DNA is TGTGCCAGCCAAAGGATTCGCCTCTACAATGAGCAGTTCTTC. Translated: CASQRIRLYNEQFF.

This chain links TRBV6-5 with TRBJ2-7; 9 bases line up with TRBD2. Germline V gene sequence: CDR1 MNHEY, CDR2 SVGAGI. The ends lost 0 bases at V and 1 base at J; junction bases unmatched: 10. This CDR3 has 18 residues. CDR3 region: CASSYSRPAGGSSYEQYF. The CDR3 DNA sequence: TGTGCCAGCAGTTACTCCAGGCCCGCGGGAGGGTCGTCCTACGAGCAGTACTTC.